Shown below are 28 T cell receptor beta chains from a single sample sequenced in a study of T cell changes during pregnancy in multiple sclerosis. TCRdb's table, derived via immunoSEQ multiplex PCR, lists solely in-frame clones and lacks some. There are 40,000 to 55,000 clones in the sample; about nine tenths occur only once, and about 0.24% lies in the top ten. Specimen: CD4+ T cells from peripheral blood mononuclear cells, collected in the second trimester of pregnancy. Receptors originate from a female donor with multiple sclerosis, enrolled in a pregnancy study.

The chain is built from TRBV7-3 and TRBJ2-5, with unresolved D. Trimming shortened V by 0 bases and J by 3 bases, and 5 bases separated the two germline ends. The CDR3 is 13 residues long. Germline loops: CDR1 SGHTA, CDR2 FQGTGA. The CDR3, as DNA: TGTGCCAGCAGCTTAACTCAGAAAGAGACCCAGTACTTC. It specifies CASSLTQKETQYF.

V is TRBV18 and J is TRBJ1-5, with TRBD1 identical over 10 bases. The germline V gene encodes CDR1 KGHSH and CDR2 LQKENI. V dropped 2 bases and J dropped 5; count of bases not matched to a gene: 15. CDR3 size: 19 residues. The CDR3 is CASSPRRQGALQLDQPQHF. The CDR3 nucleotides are TGTGCCAGCTCACCAAGAAGACAGGGGGCCCTGCAGCTGGATCAGCCCCAGCATTTT.

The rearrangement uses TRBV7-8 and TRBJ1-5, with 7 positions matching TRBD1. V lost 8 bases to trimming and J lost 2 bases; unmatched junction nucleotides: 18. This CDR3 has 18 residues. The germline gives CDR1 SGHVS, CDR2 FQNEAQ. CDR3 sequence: CASSILQGPGLRNQPQHF. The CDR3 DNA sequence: TGTGCCAGCTCAATCCTACAGGGGCCGGGGTTACGCAATCAGCCCCAGCATTTT.

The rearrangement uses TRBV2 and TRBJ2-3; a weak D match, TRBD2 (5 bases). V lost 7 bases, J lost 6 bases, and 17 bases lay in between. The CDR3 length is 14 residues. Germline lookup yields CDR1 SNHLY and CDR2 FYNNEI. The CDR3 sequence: CASKVGEAADTQYF. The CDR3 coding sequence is TGTGCCAGCAAGGTCGGGGAAGCGGCGGATACGCAGTATTTT.

In DNA, the CDR3 is TGTGCCAGCAGCTTATCAGTCGAAGAGACCCAGTACTTC. It is translated as CASSLSVEETQYF. The chain links TRBV7-2 to TRBJ2-5; D is undetermined. Looked up from germline, CDR1 is SGHTA and CDR2 is FQGNSA. V was pared by 2 bases and J by 3 bases, with 7 bases between. The CDR3 totals 13 residues.

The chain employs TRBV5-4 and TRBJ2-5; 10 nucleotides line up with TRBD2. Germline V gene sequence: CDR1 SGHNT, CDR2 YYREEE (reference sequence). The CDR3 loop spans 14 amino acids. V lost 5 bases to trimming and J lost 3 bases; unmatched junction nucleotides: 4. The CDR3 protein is CASRAAGGKETQYF. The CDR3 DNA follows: TGTGCCAGCAGGGCAGCGGGAGGGAAAGAGACCCAGTACTTC. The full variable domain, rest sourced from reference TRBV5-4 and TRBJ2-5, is ETGVTQSPTHLIKTRGQQVTLRCSSQSGHNTVSWYQQALGQGPQFIFQYYREEENGRGNFPPRFSGLQFPNYSSELNVNALELDDSALYLCASRAAGGKETQYFGPGTRLLVL.

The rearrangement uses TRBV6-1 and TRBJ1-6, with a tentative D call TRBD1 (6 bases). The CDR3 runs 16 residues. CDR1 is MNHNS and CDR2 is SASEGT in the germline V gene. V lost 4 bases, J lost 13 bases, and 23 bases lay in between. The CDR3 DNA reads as TGTGCCAGCAGTGTGCTTCAGGGGACGGCCCTACAGCCCCTCCACTTT. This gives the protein CASSVLQGTALQPLHF.

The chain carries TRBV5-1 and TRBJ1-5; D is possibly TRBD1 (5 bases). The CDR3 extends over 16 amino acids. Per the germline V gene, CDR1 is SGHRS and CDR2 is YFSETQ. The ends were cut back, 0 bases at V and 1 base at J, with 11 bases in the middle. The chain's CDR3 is CASSLGGPGSNQPQHF. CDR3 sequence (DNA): TGCGCCAGCAGCTTGGGGGGCCCTGGGAGCAATCAGCCCCAGCATTTT.

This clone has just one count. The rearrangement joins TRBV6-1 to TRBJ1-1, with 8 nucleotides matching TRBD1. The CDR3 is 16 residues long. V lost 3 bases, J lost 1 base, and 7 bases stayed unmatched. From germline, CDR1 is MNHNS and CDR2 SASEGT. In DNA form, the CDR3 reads TGTGCCAGCAGTGATCCGTCAGGGGGCACGAACACTGAAGCTTTCTTT. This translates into CASSDPSGGTNTEAFF.

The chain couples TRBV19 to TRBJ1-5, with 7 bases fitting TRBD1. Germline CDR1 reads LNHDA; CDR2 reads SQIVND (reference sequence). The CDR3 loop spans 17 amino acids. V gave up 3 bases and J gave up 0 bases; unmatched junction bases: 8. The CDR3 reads CASSIEGQKYSNQPQHF. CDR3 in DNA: TGTGCCAGTAGTATCGAGGGACAGAAATATAGCAATCAGCCCCAGCATTTT.

This CDR3 is CASSPANYGYTF. CDR3 nucleotides: TGTGCCAGCAGCCCGGCTAACTATGGCTACACCTTC. The J gene is TRBJ1-2, the V gene TRBV14, with D unclear. Trimming shortened V by 4 bases and J by 0 bases, and 3 bases separated the two germline ends. The germline V gene has CDR1 SGHDN and CDR2 FVKESK. This CDR3 comprises 12 residues.

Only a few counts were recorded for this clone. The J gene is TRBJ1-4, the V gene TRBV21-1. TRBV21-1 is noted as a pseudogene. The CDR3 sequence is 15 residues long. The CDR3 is CASSKARRINEKLFF. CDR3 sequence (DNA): TGTGCCAGCAGCAAAGCGCGGCGGATAAATGAAAAACTGTTTTTT.

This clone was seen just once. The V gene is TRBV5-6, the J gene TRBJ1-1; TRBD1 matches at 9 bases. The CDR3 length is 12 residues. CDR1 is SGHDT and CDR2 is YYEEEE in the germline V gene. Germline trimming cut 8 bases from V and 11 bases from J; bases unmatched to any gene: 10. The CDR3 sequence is CASIDRGMRAFF. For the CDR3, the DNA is TGTGCCAGTATAGACAGGGGGATGAGGGCTTTCTTT.

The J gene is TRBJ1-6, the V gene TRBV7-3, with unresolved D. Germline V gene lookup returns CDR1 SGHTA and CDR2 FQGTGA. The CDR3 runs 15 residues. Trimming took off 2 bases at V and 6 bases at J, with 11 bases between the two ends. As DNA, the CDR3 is TGTGCCAGCAGCTTAGAGGCTGAACCTAATTCACCCCTCCACTTT. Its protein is CASSLEAEPNSPLHF. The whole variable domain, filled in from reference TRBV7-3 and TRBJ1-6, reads GAGVSQTPSNKVTEKGKYVELRCDPISGHTALYWYRQSLGQGPEFLIYFQGTGAADDSGLPNDRFFAVRPEGSVSTLKIQRTERGDSAVYLCASSLEAEPNSPLHFGNGTRLTVT.

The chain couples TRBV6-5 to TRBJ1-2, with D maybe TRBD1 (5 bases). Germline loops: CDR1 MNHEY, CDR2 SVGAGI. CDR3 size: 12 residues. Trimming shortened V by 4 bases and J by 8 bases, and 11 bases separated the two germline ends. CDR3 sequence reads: CASSLRGGGYTF. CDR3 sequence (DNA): TGTGCCAGCAGTTTAAGGGGAGGCGGCTACACCTTC.

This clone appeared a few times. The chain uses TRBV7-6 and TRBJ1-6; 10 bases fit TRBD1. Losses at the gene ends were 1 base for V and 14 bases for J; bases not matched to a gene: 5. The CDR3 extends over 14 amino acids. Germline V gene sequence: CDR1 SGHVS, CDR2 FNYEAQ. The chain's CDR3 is CASSLDAGTGALHF. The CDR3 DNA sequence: TGTGCCAGCAGCTTAGATGCAGGGACAGGGGCCCTCCACTTT.

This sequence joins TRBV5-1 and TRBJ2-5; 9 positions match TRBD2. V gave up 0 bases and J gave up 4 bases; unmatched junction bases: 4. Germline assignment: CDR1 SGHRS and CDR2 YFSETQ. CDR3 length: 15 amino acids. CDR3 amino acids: CASSLAAGGRETQYF. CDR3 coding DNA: TGCGCCAGCAGCTTGGCGGCGGGGGGGAGAGAGACCCAGTACTTC.

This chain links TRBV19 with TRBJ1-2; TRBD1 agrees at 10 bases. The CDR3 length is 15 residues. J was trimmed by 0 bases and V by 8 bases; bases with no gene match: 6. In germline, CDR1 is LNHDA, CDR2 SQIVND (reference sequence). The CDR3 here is CASRDRGFPNYGYTF. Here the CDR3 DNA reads TGTGCCAGTCGGGACAGGGGATTCCCTAACTATGGCTACACCTTC.

This CDR3 is CASSVTGDSSYEQYF. The CDR3 nucleotides read TGTGCCAGCAGCGTCACAGGGGACAGCTCCTACGAGCAGTACTTC. J is TRBJ2-7 and V is TRBV7-9; 7 nucleotides match TRBD1. The junction had 7 bases not matched to a gene; V was cut back by 5 bases and J by 0 bases. This CDR3 comprises 15 residues. Germline V gene data show CDR1 as SEHNR and CDR2 as FQNEAQ (reference sequence). The full variable domain, its missing parts supplied by reference TRBV7-9 and TRBJ2-7, is DTGVSQNPRHKITKRGQNVTFRCDPISEHNRLYWYRQTLGQGPEFLTYFQNEAQLEKSRLLSDRFSAERPKGSFSTLEIQRTEQGDSAMYLCASSVTGDSSYEQYFGPGTRLTVT.

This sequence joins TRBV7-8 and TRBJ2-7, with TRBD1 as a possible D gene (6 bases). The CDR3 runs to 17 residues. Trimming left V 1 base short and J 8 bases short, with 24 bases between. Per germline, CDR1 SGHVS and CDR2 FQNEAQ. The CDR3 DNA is TGTGCCAGCAGCTTAGGAGGACCCCCGACGGGTCAGGGGAAGCAGTACTTC. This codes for CASSLGGPPTGQGKQYF.

The CDR3, as DNA: TGCGCCAGCAGTGGGCACAACCGGGACAGGGGTTATGGCTACACCTTC. The encoded protein is CASSGHNRDRGYGYTF. The J gene is TRBJ1-2, the V gene TRBV10-2; TRBD1 matches at 10 bases. This CDR3 region has 16 residues. Trimming took 4 bases from V and 5 from J; bases not matched to a gene: 10. Germline-derived CDR1 and CDR2 are WSHSY and SAAADI.

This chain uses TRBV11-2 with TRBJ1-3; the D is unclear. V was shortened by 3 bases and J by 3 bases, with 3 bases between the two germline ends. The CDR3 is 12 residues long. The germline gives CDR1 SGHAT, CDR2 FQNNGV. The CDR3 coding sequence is TGTGCCAGCAGCTTCAGTGGAAACACCATATATTTT. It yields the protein CASSFSGNTIYF.

This CDR3 is CASSGTGNQPQHF. The CDR3 DNA follows: TGTGCCAGCAGCGGGACAGGGAATCAGCCCCAGCATTTT. The chain is built from TRBV5-6 and TRBJ1-5, with TRBD1 matching over 9 bases. There are 13 residues in the CDR3. The germline V gene encodes CDR1 SGHDT and CDR2 YYEEEE. Losses at the gene ends were 4 bases for V and 4 bases for J; bases not matched to a gene: 0.

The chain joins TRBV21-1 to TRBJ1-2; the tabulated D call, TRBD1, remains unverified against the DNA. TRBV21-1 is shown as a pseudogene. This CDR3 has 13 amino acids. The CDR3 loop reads CASSKGGAYGYTF. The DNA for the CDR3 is TGTGCCAGCAGCAAAGGGGGCGCCTATGGCTACACCTTC.

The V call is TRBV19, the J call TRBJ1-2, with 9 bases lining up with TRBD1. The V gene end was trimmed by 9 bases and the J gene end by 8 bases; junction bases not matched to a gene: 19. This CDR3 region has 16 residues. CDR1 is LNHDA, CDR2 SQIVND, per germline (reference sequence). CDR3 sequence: CASSKINADRGHGYTF. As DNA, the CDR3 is TGTGCCAGCTCGAAGATCAACGCGGACAGGGGACACGGCTACACCTTC.

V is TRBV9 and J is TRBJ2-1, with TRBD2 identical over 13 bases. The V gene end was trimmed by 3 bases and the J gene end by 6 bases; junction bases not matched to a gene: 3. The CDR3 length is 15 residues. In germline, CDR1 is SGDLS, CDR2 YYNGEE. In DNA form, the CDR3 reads TGTGCCAGCAGCGGAGGGACTAGCGGGGTCAATGAGCAGTTCTTC. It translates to CASSGGTSGVNEQFF. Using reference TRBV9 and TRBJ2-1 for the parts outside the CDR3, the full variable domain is DSGVTQTPKHLITATGQRVTLRCSPRSGDLSVYWYQQSLDQGLQFLIQYYNGEERAKGNILERFSAQQFPDLHSELNLSSLELGDSALYFCASSGGTSGVNEQFFGPGTRLTVL.

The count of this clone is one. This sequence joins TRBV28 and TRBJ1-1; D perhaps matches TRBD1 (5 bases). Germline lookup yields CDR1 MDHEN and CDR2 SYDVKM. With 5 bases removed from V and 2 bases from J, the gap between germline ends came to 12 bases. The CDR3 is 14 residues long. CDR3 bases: TGTGCCAGCAGTCTGGGGCACTTAAACACTGAAGCTTTCTTT. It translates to CASSLGHLNTEAFF.

The CDR3 bases are TGTGCCAGCAGTTTGGACACTCTCTATAATTCACCCCTCCACTTT. As protein: CASSLDTLYNSPLHF. The chain employs TRBV6-5 and TRBJ1-6; maybe TRBD1 (5 bases). Trimming shortened V by 4 bases and J by 3 bases, and 10 bases separated the two germline ends. There are 15 residues in the CDR3. Germline CDR1 reads MNHEY; CDR2 reads SVGAGI.